This TCR beta chain emerged from a study of low-dose radiotherapy and immunotherapy resistance in tumors (dated by TCRdb to between 2022 and 2023). About the full investigation: Cohort 1 received 0.5 Gy per fraction every 2 weeks, with a prescribed total PTV dose of 6.5 Gy. Trial participants were not randomized into treatment groups. Every two weeks, patients got intravenous cyclophosphamide at 200 mg/m2, given one day ahead of each radiation and immunotherapy administration. The translational analysis covered eight patients: three from the first dose cohort and the first five from the second dose cohort. Patients were given nivolumab as a 240 mg flat dose every two weeks and ipilimumab at 1 mg/kg every six weeks, with both drugs delivered intravenously. In Cohort 2, 1 Gy per fraction was delivered every two weeks, for a total of 13 Gy over 26 weeks. Aspirin 300 mg was taken orally once daily by patients for four cycles, starting on cycle 1 day 1.

The time point label for this specimen denotes: before trial treatment. The donors took part in RACIN, a single-arm, phase I, dose-escalation trial that combined nivolumab, ipilimumab, aspirin, low-dose cyclophosphamide and low-dose radiotherapy. Eligible patients had advanced, TIL-negative solid tumors. On this clonotype itself: This receptor's antigen is unknown. The sample holds no much larger clone one base away, and base qualities are not on file.

Sequencing instrument: Illumina HiSeq 2500. To make first-strand cDNA, Superscript III was used along with a set of TRAV- and TRBV-specific primers so that both the TCRalpha and TCRbeta chains were covered. A roughly 18-cycle PCR with Phusion amplified the TCRs, pairing a constant-region primer with the adapter that was attached to the V primers. The MessageAmp II aRNA Amplification Kit was used to amplify the isolated mRNA, with in vitro transcription run for 16 hours at 37 degrees C. The Dynabeads mRNA DIRECT Purification Kit was used to isolate mRNA for TCR sequencing. A second approximately 25-cycle Phusion PCR added indexed Illumina adapters, and products were purified with AMPure XP beads. The published analysis was carried out like this. Using custom Perl scripts, TCR sequences encoding the same protein were pooled, out-of-frame sequences were removed, and the abundance of each clonotype was computed. The analysis excluded TCR sequences that were supported by just one read. Shannon entropy, Gini index, clonality, richness, and the frequency of TCRs shared between repertoires were included as repertoire metrics. TCRdb ran its own pipeline on the public reads, namely fastp trimming at Q25 and MiXCR clone calling, and kept in-frame beta chains. Each entry merges the rows of one CDR3 protein and shows their most common DNA and genes. These V and J calls are TCRdb output, not the study's own analysis. This sample gives around 64,000 distinct CDR3 sequences in total; more than 20% of them show up just once. Approximately 7% of the sample is held by the ten biggest clonotypes.

Here the sequenced sample was PBMCs, taken before treatment. The receptor comes from a male donor with rectosigmoid adenocarcinoma.

This receptor has the CDR3 CASSITSGRLPYNEQFF. The nucleotide sequence reads as follows: TGTGCCAGCAGCATCACTAGCGGGAGGCTCCCCTACAATGAGCAGTTCTTC. Recombination joined TRBV3-1 with TRBJ2-1, and TRBD2 matches 12 of the central bases. The germline V and J ends show losses of 5 bases and 2 bases respectively, and no gene match explains 7 bases of the junction. CDR1 and CDR2, looked up from the germline V gene (reference sequence), are LGHDT and YNNKEL. The CDR3 contains 17 residues, cysteine and phenylalanine counted. The only DNA kept is the CDR3, 51 bases in frame from the first base.